This record covers a single T cell receptor beta chain. This clone was seen only a few times. No cognate antigen has been identified for it. Base quality data are lacking; no much larger clone is found one base away. All of the isolated RNA was reverse transcribed with the High Capacity cDNA Reverse Transcription Kit, so expressed TCRB transcripts were sequenced. Naive, central memory and regulatory T cell samples underwent deep immunoSEQ sequencing, averaging about 3.57 million total reads per sample. Sorted cells were lysed in RLT buffer and RNA was extracted with DNase-treated RNeasy Micro or Mini kits, depending on cell number. Each cell subset was processed separately to prevent cross-contamination, with patient and healthy donor samples processed together. TCRB sequences were amplified from cDNA with the immunoSEQ multiplex PCR, producing 87-bp fragments spanning the CDR3 region. Sequencing of the amplicons was done on the Illumina HiSeq platform. Per the authors' processing: PCR bias was corrected computationally using synthetic template baselines, and reads within Hamming distance 2 were collapsed, with unmergeable singletons discarded. Reads were aligned to IMGT to assign V, D and J genes, CDR3 length, and insertions or deletions at six rearrangement sites. Clonotype counts were normalized to sorted cell number within each subset before computing true diversity and Gini coefficients with the tcR R package. The overlap coefficient, calculated on TCRB nucleotide sequences, was used to measure repertoire sharing. Imported from immuneACCESS, the table was reduced by TCRdb to in-frame sequences with V and J called. These copies leave out some clones; in studies compared against another copy, an unresolved V gene accounts for under half, and the cause of the remainder is not known. D and trimming come from the DNA, and the V and J calls and clone size come from that table. The sample profile shows 300,000 to 350,000 clones; 8% of them were found once. Under 0.5% of the sample is held by the ten biggest clonotypes.

V is reduced by 2 bases and J by 4 bases, leaving a spacing of 16 bases between them. The CDR3 starts with the cysteine, ends with the phenylalanine, and has 16 residues. Here the CDR3 DNA is all that survives: 48 bases in frame from base 1. Reading the germline V gene (reference sequence) gives CDR1 MNHEY and CDR2 SMNVEV. The sample originates from a study of beta chain features in type 1 diabetes (dated by TCRdb to the late 2010s). As for the study more broadly: Mean age, gender distribution, total cell number and subset yield were not different between patients and healthy donors. Across all samples, 90 million to 130 million sorted cells were examined, and cell number per subset correlated strongly with RNA yield. The study compared the TCRB repertoires of sorted circulating CD4+ T cell subsets in recently diagnosed type 1 diabetes patients with those in matched healthy donors. Whereas all 28 donors provided naive and central memory subsets, regulatory and stem cell-like memory subsets were isolated from just 8 patients and about 8 healthy donors. Findings and caveats that apply to the study as a whole: PCR may preferentially amplify shorter templates, but because patient and control samples were amplified and corrected together, any resulting skew would affect both groups equally. Naive, central memory and regulatory TCRB repertoires appeared to be more alike among patients than among healthy donors. Because cDNA was sequenced instead of genomic DNA, highly expressing activated cells could be over-represented, though the groups showed no difference in activation or CD3 levels. At VDJ recombination sites, type 1 diabetes patients had fewer insertions and more deleted nucleotides, which implies abnormalities in thymic rearrangement. Because the HLA sub-analyses included only small numbers of individuals, any influence of HLA type on TCRB rearrangement was left unresolved. Type 1 diabetes patients showed a moderate but significant shortening of TCRB CDR3 length in all four CD4+ subsets.

Each donor gave one peripheral blood draw, averaging around 120 mL, which was collected into heparinised tubes. A BD FACSAria II was used to sort naive, central memory, regulatory and stem cell-like memory CD4+ T cells with a panel that included CD45RO, CCR7, CD25, CD127, CD95 and CD27. A purity above 95% was achieved for all sorted populations. PBMCs were separated immediately by Lymphoprep density gradient centrifugation and were stained directly, without being cultured. Samples were stained and sorted in pairs, with one healthy donor and one patient per experiment, so that batch effects were minimized.

The material sequenced was central memory CD4+ T cells from blood. This receptor chain uses TRBV27 and TRBJ2-3; the D gene is unclear. The clonotype comes from a woman aged 18-29 years in good health. For the CDR3, the sequence is CASSLEISGGADTQYF. Read as DNA, the sequence is TGTGCCAGCAGTTTAGAGATATCAGGTGGGGCAGATACGCAGTATTTT.